This entry lists 26 T cell receptor beta chains sequenced from one sample in a study of post-analysis software for immune sequencing data. Study outcomes and limitations: Patients carried roughly 5 TRBV segments more frequently than controls did, and TRBV5-6, TRBV5-1 and TRBV20-1 were among them.

Sequencing libraries made from TCR beta cDNA carried unique molecular identifiers. Each CDR3 protein gets one entry after TCRdb re-called the PCR reads with MiXCR. The repertoire holds approximately 400,000 distinct CDR3 sequences, with around 33% as singletons. No antigen has been identified for these receptors. Specimen: blood. These receptor sequences come from a girl aged 10 to 17 with multiple sclerosis.

In its sample, this clonotype was seen a few times. The chain is built from TRBV27 and TRBJ2-6, with 8 bases that match TRBD1. Trimming at V came to 10 bases and at J to 0 bases, leaving 8 bases not matched to a gene. The CDR3 runs to 16 residues. Germline values: CDR1 MNHEY, CDR2 SMNVEV (reference sequence). The CDR3 sequence is CATQGALSSGANVLTF. CDR3 nucleotides: TGTGCCACCCAGGGGGCACTCAGCTCTGGGGCCAACGTCCTGACTTTC.

The V call is TRBV6-4, the J call TRBJ2-3; TRBD2 agrees at 8 bases. CDR3 length equals 14 residues. V lost 3 bases and J lost 5; bases outside the gene matches: 4. Germline V gene data show CDR1 as MRHNA and CDR2 as SNTAGT. The CDR3 reads CASSDGGGRDTQYF. The CDR3, as DNA: TGTGCCAGCAGTGATGGCGGGGGGAGAGATACGCAGTATTTT.

V and J are TRBV6-5 and TRBJ2-7, with D perhaps matching TRBD2 (6 bases). CDR1 is MNHEY and CDR2 is SVGAGI in the germline V gene. This CDR3 is 14 amino acids long. V dropped 3 bases and J dropped 3 bases, with 12 bases sitting between them. CDR3 in amino acids: CASSYSGNYYEQYF. In DNA, the CDR3 is TGTGCCAGCAGTTATAGCGGCAATTACTACGAGCAGTACTTC.

This clonotype was seen more than once but under ten times. V gene TRBV5-1 combines with J gene TRBJ2-5; 9 bases align to TRBD2. The V segment lost 0 bases and the J segment 0 bases; nucleotides outside the gene matches: 6. There are 17 residues in the CDR3. CDR1 and CDR2 (germline): SGHRS, YFSETQ. In DNA, the CDR3 is TGCGCCAGCAGCTTGGACGGAGCGGGGGGCCACCAAGAGACCCAGTACTTC. Translating gives CASSLDGAGGHQETQYF.

This chain joins TRBV2 and TRBJ2-4, with D perhaps TRBD1 or TRBD2 (6 bases each). Per the germline V gene, CDR1 is SNHLY and CDR2 is FYNNEI. The germline V and J ends were trimmed by 8 bases and 0 bases, with 11 bases remaining between them. CDR3 length: 14 residues. The CDR3 nucleotides read TGTGCCAGCTTAAGGGGGGAAGCCAAAAACATTCAGTACTTC. Translating it yields CASLRGEAKNIQYF.

V is TRBV29-1 and J is TRBJ2-6, with a tentative D call TRBD2 (6 bases). CDR3 length equals 16 residues. The germline V gene has CDR1 SQVTM and CDR2 ANQGSEA. Trimming shortened V by 3 bases and J by 0 bases, and 12 bases separated the two germline ends. The DNA of the CDR3 is TGCAGCGTTGATCCAGGAGGGAACTCTGGGGCCAACGTCCTGACTTTC. Protein: CSVDPGGNSGANVLTF.

This chain joins TRBV20-1 and TRBJ2-1; D tentatively fits TRBD1 or TRBD2 (5 bases each). This CDR3 spans 17 amino acids. Trimming shortened V by 3 bases and J by 4 bases, and 22 bases separated the two germline ends. Germline V gene sequence: CDR1 DFQATT, CDR2 SNEGSKA (reference sequence). CDR3 nucleotide sequence: TGCAGTGCTAGCCCCTCTCAGGGAGCGGCAGGGTACAATGAGCAGTTCTTC. This encodes CSASPSQGAAGYNEQFF.

In its sample, this clonotype was seen a few times. The chain carries TRBV7-2 and TRBJ2-3; perhaps TRBD2 as D (7 bases). Germline V CDR1 and CDR2: SGHTA, FQGNSA. The CDR3 totals 17 residues. V was shortened by 5 bases and J by 0 bases, with 18 bases between the two germline ends. CDR3 bases: TGTGCCAGCAGCCTTTCTAGGGGGGGGCCGAGCACAGATACGCAGTATTTT. It codes for CASSLSRGGPSTDTQYF.

V usage is TRBV5-1 and J usage is TRBJ2-7, with TRBD2 identical over 8 bases. CDR1 and CDR2 (germline): SGHRS, YFSETQ. This CDR3 contains 15 residues. With V trimmed by 4 bases and J by 2 bases, 8 bases remained unmatched. The DNA for the CDR3 is TGCGCCAGCAGCCGGGAGGGCACCTCACCCTACGAGCAGTACTTC. Translation gives CASSREGTSPYEQYF.

The V gene is TRBV12-3 or TRBV12-4, the J gene TRBJ2-7; D perhaps matches TRBD1 (7 bases). This CDR3 is built from 16 residues. Trimming shortened V by 5 bases and J by 0 bases, and 17 bases separated the two germline ends. As DNA, the CDR3 is TGTGCCAGCAGTCCTCGGCGGGACAGCGGCTCCTACGAGCAGTACTTC. This encodes CASSPRRDSGSYEQYF.

The V gene is TRBV20-1, the J gene TRBJ1-2; maybe TRBD1 (6 bases). Germline CDR1 is DFQATT and CDR2 is SNEGSKA (reference sequence). This CDR3 has 14 amino acids. V lost 6 bases, J lost 5 bases, and 19 bases lay in between. The CDR3 DNA reads as TGCAGTGCCGAGGAGGGCGGGCAGGGGTATGGCTACACCTTC. Its translation is CSAEEGGQGYGYTF.

The chain uses TRBV28 and TRBJ2-3; D may be TRBD1 (5 bases). Trimming cost V 2 bases and J 8 bases, with 11 bases left between them. Germline values: CDR1 MDHEN, CDR2 SYDVKM. This CDR3 is 13 amino acids long. The CDR3 DNA is TGTGCCAGCAGTTTACCTGGACAAGGTACGCAGTATTTT. This translates into CASSLPGQGTQYF.

The V and J genes are TRBV29-1 and TRBJ2-1, with D tentatively TRBD2 (6 bases). Germline V gives CDR1 SQVTM, CDR2 ANQGSEA. The CDR3 spans 12 residues. The CDR3 protein is CSRREAKNEQFF. In nucleotides, the CDR3 is TGCAGTCGTAGGGAGGCAAAAAATGAGCAGTTCTTC.

This clonotype was detected only a few times. The chain couples TRBV12-3 or TRBV12-4 to TRBJ2-3; D unresolved. V dropped 11 bases and J dropped 3 bases, with 15 bases sitting between them. The CDR3 sequence is 13 residues long. CDR3 in DNA: TGTGCCGTAAGGTTCCTTGGGACAGATACGCAGTATTTT. It encodes CAVRFLGTDTQYF.

This clonotype was counted only a few times. J is TRBJ1-1 and V is TRBV6-1; tentative D call: TRBD1 (6 bases). The CDR3 is made up of 19 amino acids. Germline CDR1 MNHNS, CDR2 SASEGT. V was trimmed by 4 bases and J by 0 bases, leaving 24 bases between them. CDR3 residues: CASSVIRTALSVVNTEAFF. The CDR3, as DNA: TGTGCCAGCAGTGTGATCCGGACAGCCCTGTCTGTTGTGAACACTGAAGCTTTCTTT.

The chain employs TRBV7-2 and TRBJ2-3, with D possibly being TRBD1 (6 bases). The CDR3 consists of 15 residues. Germline loops: CDR1 SGHTA, CDR2 FQGNSA. V lost 0 bases and J 3 bases, leaving 10 bases between the germline ends. In DNA form, the CDR3 reads TGTGCCAGCAGCTTAGCGACAGGAATTACAGATACGCAGTATTTT. Translating gives CASSLATGITDTQYF.

The chain is built from TRBV3-1 and TRBJ1-5; 11 bases agree with TRBD1. Per the germline V gene, CDR1 is LGHDT and CDR2 is YNNKEL (reference sequence). The CDR3 sequence is 18 residues long. Trimming at V came to 6 bases and at J to 1 base, leaving 11 bases not matched to a gene. For the CDR3, the DNA is TGTGCCAGCAGTTCCACGGGACAGGGGGTCGGGAGCAATCAGCCCCAGCATTTT. This translates into CASSSTGQGVGSNQPQHF. Full variable domain (remainder filled in from reference TRBV3-1 and TRBJ1-5): DTAVSQTPKYLVTQMGNDKSIKCEQNLGHDTMYWYKQDSKKFLKIMFSYNNKELIINETVPNRFSPKSPDKAHLNLHINSLELGDSAVYFCASSSTGQGVGSNQPQHFGDGTRLSIL.

The chain combines TRBV7-2 with TRBJ2-5, with D possibly TRBD2 on 5 matching bases. CDR3 length: 14 amino acids. Trimming shortened V by 7 bases and J by 3 bases, and 15 bases separated the two germline ends. In germline, CDR1 is SGHTA, CDR2 FQGNSA. The CDR3 spells CASTGGGIKETQYF. The CDR3 nucleotides read TGTGCCAGCACCGGTGGAGGAATCAAAGAGACCCAGTACTTC.

V usage is TRBV6-5 and J usage is TRBJ1-2; 7 bases agree with TRBD1. The CDR3 runs to 15 residues. The ends lost 5 bases at V and 7 bases at J; junction bases unmatched: 13. Germline assignment: CDR1 MNHEY and CDR2 SVGAGI. The CDR3 sequence: CASSPRQGGRGGYTF. The CDR3 DNA reads as TGTGCCAGCAGTCCAAGACAGGGAGGTCGGGGTGGCTACACCTTC.

This rearrangement joins TRBV20-1 to TRBJ2-7, with 12 positions matching TRBD1. The CDR3 spans 13 residues. After removal of 7 bases from V and 6 bases from J, the junction contained 7 bases not matched to a gene. CDR1 and CDR2 (germline): DFQATT, SNEGSKA (reference sequence). The chain's CDR3 is CSVRGQGASEQYF. Here the CDR3 DNA reads TGCAGTGTCCGGGGACAGGGGGCTTCCGAGCAGTACTTC.

A single count supports this clonotype. The V and J genes are TRBV6-1 and TRBJ2-5; no firm D call. TRBJ2-7 matches the DNA end more closely, so the J call is doubtful. This CDR3 comprises 13 residues. Germline CDR1 reads MNHNS; CDR2 reads SASEGT. CDR3 residues: CASSELHRDEQYF. Here the CDR3 DNA reads TGTGCCAGCAGTGAACTTCATCGCGACGAGCAGTACTTC.

This chain joins TRBV10-3 and TRBJ2-6; the match to TRBD1 covers 7 bases. J lost 2 bases, V lost 3 bases, and 4 bases had no gene match. In germline, CDR1 is ENHRY, CDR2 SYGVKD. The CDR3 is made up of 16 amino acids. CDR3 sequence reads: CAISDSRGTGANVLTF. As DNA, the CDR3 is TGTGCCATCAGTGATAGCAGGGGGACTGGGGCCAACGTCCTGACTTTC.

There are a few counts of this clonotype. CDR3 in DNA: TGTGCCAGCAGCTTAGAGGGCGGGTTTATCTCCTACGAGCAGTACTTC. Its protein product is CASSLEGGFISYEQYF. The chain couples TRBV7-8 to TRBJ2-7; possibly TRBD2 for D (5 bases). V lost 1 base, J lost 0 bases, and 13 bases lay in between. This CDR3 has 16 amino acids. The V gene's germline CDR1 is SGHVS and CDR2 FQNEAQ.

The chain recombines TRBV2 with TRBJ2-1; D perhaps matches TRBD1 (6 bases). V was trimmed by 6 bases and J by 4 bases, leaving 7 bases between them. This CDR3 has 12 residues. CDR1 SNHLY and CDR2 FYNNEI come from the germline V gene. CDR3 in amino acids: CASRDSYNEQFF. DNA of the CDR3: TGTGCCAGCAGGGACAGTTACAATGAGCAGTTCTTC.

This clonotype was detected a few times. The rearrangement uses TRBV2 and TRBJ2-1; TRBD1 agrees at 9 bases. The germline V gene encodes CDR1 SNHLY and CDR2 FYNNEI. CDR3 length: 15 residues. V lost 3 bases and J lost 0; bases outside the gene matches: 0. The CDR3 region has the DNA TGTGCCAGCAGTGAGGACAGGGGCTCCTACAATGAGCAGTTCTTC. This gives the protein CASSEDRGSYNEQFF.

This chain uses TRBV20-1 with TRBJ1-1, with a tentative D call TRBD1 (6 bases). The CDR3 length is 13 residues. With 6 bases removed from V and 11 bases from J, the gap between germline ends came to 22 bases. The germline V gene has CDR1 DFQATT and CDR2 SNEGSKA (reference sequence). The CDR3 DNA sequence: TGCAGTGCCCGAGGGGGGGGATACGAGGCGGCTTTCTTT. This sequence encodes CSARGGGYEAAFF.